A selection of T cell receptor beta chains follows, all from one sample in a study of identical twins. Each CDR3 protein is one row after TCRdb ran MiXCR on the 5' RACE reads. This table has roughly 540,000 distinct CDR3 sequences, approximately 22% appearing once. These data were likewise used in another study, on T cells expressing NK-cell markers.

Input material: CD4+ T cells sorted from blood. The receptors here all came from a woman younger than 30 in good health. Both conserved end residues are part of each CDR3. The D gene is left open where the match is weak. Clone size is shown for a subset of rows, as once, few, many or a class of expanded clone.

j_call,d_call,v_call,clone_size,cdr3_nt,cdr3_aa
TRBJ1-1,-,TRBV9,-,TGTGCCAGCAGCCTGTCAACCTCAGGGGCTGCTTTCTTT,CASSLSTSGAAFF
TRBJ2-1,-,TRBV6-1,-,TGTGCCAGCAGGGGGGTAGTAGGGAAATCCTACAATGAGCAGTTCTTC,CASRGVVGKSYNEQFF
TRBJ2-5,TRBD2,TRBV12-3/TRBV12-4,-,TGTGCCAGCCGATTAGGAGGCAGCGGGGGAGAGACCCAGTACTTC,CASRLGGSGGETQYF
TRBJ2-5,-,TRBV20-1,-,TGCAGTGCTACCGGAGGTGGCGAGACCCAGTACTTC,CSATGGGETQYF
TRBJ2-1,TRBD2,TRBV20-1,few,TGCAGTGCTAGATCCGGGGGGGTCGTGAATGAGCAGTTCTTC,CSARSGGVVNEQFF
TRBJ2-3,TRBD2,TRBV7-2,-,TGTGCCAGCAGCCTCTCTAGCGGGAGGGCCCCAGATACGCAGTATTTT,CASSLSSGRAPDTQYF
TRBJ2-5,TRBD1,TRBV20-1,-,TGCAGTGCTCCGGGACAGGGCATACGAGAGACCCAGTACTTC,CSAPGQGIRETQYF
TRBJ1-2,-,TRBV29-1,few,TGCAGCGTTGACATGTGGTTTCCCCTTGGCTACACCTTC,CSVDMWFPLGYTF
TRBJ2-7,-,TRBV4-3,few,TGCGCCAGCAGCCAAAAACCTGAAAGTCTCTACGAGCAGTACTTC,CASSQKPESLYEQYF
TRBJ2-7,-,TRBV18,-,TGTGCCAGCTTGGACAACAAGGGTTCCTACGAGCAGTACTTC,CASLDNKGSYEQYF
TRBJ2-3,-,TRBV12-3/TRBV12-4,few,TGTGCCAGCATTGGGAGGTTTACTAGCACAGATACGCAGTATTTT,CASIGRFTSTDTQYF
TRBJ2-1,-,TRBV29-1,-,TGCAGCGTTGTGCGAGACAGGTTAGTCAGTGAGCAGTTCTTC,CSVVRDRLVSEQFF
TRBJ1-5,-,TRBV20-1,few,TGCAGTGCTAGCATCCGGGAGACCAATCAGCCCCAGCATTTT,CSASIRETNQPQHF
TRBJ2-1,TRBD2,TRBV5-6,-,TGTGCCAGCAGCCGGCTAGCGGTCCCCTACAATGAGCAGTTCTTC,CASSRLAVPYNEQFF
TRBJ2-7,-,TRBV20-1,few,TGCAGTGCTCCTGGACTATCCCCCACCTCCTACGAGCAGTACTTC,CSAPGLSPTSYEQYF
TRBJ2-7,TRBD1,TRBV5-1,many,TGCGCCAGCAGACTCGACAGGGCCTACGAGCAGTACTTC,CASRLDRAYEQYF
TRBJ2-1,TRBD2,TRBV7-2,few,TGTGCCAGCAGCTTTCCGGGGGGGCGAAATGAGCAGTTCTTC,CASSFPGGRNEQFF
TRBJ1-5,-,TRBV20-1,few,TGCAGTGCTACGGGAACACACCCACCAGGGCAGCCCCAGCATTTT,CSATGTHPPGQPQHF
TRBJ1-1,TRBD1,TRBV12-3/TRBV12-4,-,TGTGCCAGCAGCCGGAGGGACAGGAAGAACACTGAAGCTTTCTTT,CASSRRDRKNTEAFF
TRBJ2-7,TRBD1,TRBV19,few,TGTGCCAGTAGAAGAACCGGGACAGCCTCCTACGAGCAGTACTTC,CASRRTGTASYEQYF
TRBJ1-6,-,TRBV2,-,TGTGCCAGCAGGGGGGGTCCCCTCCACTTT,CASRGGPLHF
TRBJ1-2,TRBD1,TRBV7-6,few,TGTGCCAGCAGCTCCCAGGGGGTTGACGGCTACACCTTC,CASSSQGVDGYTF
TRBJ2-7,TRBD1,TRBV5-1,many,TGCGCCAGCAGATTCGCAGGGGGTCGCTACGAGCAGTACTTC,CASRFAGGRYEQYF
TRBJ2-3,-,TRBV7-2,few,TGTGCCAGCAGCCCGGGACCTAACACAGATACGCAGTATTTT,CASSPGPNTDTQYF
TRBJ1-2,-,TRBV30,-,TGTGCCTGGATGTGGAACCGTGACAGCAACTATGGCTACACCTTC,CAWMWNRDSNYGYTF
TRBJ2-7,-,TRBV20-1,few,TGCAGTGCTAGAGAGGGGTCGACAGTTTCCTACGAGCAGTACTTC,CSAREGSTVSYEQYF
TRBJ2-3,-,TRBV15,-,TGTGCCACCAGCAGACCGGGGAGCAACACAGATACGCAGTATTTT,CATSRPGSNTDTQYF
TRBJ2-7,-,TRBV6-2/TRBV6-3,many,TGTGCCAGCAGTTACAGGACAGGCGGGACCTACGAGCAGTACTTC,CASSYRTGGTYEQYF
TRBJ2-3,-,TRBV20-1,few,TGCAGTGCTAGCCTGGAGGGAAGTGGGGATACGCAGTATTTT,CSASLEGSGDTQYF
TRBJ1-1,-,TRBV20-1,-,TGCAGTGCTAGGGCAGGGGCTGAAGCTTTCTTT,CSARAGAEAFF
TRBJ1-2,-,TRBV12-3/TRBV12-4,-,TGTGCCAGCAGTTACCGCCCGACAGGCTATGGCTACACCTTC,CASSYRPTGYGYTF
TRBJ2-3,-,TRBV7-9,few,TGTGCCAGCAGCCAAGAGGGAAGCTATGGTGCAGATACGCAGTATTTT,CASSQEGSYGADTQYF
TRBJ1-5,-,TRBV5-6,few,TGTGCCAGCAGCCGGAGCCCACCAGGGGACCAGCCCCAGCATTTT,CASSRSPPGDQPQHF
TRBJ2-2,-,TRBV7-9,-,TGTGCCAGCAGCTTGGGAGGTGACGGGGAGCTGTTTTTT,CASSLGGDGELFF
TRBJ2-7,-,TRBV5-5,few,TGTGCCAGCAGCACCGGGCCATACGAGCAGTACTTC,CASSTGPYEQYF
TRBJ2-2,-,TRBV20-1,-,TGCAGTGCTCGTCTGGGGGCAGGGGAGCTGTTTTTT,CSARLGAGELFF
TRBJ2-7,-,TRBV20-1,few,TGCAGTGCTAGAGATGAAGGACAGCCAAGGCAGTACTTC,CSARDEGQPRQYF
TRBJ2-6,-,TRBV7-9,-,TGTGCCAGCAGCTTAGTCGCGGGCCCTGGGGCCAACGTCCTGACTTTC,CASSLVAGPGANVLTF
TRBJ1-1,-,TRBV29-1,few,TGCAGCGTCGCATGGTATGGGGCTGAAGCTTTCTTT,CSVAWYGAEAFF
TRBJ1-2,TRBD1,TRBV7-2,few,TGTGCCAGCAGCTTTCCGGGACAGACGTATGGCTACACCTTC,CASSFPGQTYGYTF
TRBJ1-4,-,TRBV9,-,TGTGCCAGCAGCGTCGATGCAACTAATGAAAAACTGTTTTTT,CASSVDATNEKLFF
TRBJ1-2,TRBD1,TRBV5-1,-,TGCGCCAGCAGCTTGGACAGGGGAGCAGGGGGCTACACCTTC,CASSLDRGAGGYTF
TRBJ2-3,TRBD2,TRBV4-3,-,TGCGCCAGCAGCCAAGGGGCCGGACTAGCGGGAGGAGGTACGCAGTATTTT,CASSQGAGLAGGGTQYF
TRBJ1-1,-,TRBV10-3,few,TGTGCCATCAGTGGGTTAGGGGGGCTGAACACTGAAGCTTTCTTT,CAISGLGGLNTEAFF
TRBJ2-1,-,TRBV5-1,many,TGCGCCAGCAGCTTAAAGACGGCTAGCTCCTACAATGAGCAGTTCTTC,CASSLKTASSYNEQFF
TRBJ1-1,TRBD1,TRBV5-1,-,TGCGCCAGCAGATTAGGATCGGGACAGGGGGTGATTACTGAAGCTTTCTTT,CASRLGSGQGVITEAFF
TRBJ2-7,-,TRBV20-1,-,TGCAGTGCTTACTCCCCTACTCCCTCAGCGCAGTACTTC,CSAYSPTPSAQYF
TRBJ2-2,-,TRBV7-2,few,TGTGCCAGCAGCTTAGAACGGGGCTCCTACACCGGGGAGCTGTTTTTT,CASSLERGSYTGELFF
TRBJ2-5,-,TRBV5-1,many,TGCGCCAGCCGGACAACCGGGACACTGGAGACCCAGTACTTC,CASRTTGTLETQYF
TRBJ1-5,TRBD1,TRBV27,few,TGTGCCAGCAGCCCGGGACAGGGTTATAGCAATCAGCCCCAGCATTTT,CASSPGQGYSNQPQHF
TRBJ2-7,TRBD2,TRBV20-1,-,TGCAGTGGGCTAGCGGGGGGGACCTACGAGCAGTACTTC,CSGLAGGTYEQYF
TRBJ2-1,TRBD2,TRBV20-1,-,TGCAGTGGTTTTAGCGGGAGCTACAATGAGCAGTTCTTC,CSGFSGSYNEQFF
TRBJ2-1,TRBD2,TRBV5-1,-,TGCGCCAGCAGAGATAGCGGGAGAAATGAGCAGTTCTTC,CASRDSGRNEQFF
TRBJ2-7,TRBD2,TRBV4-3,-,TGCGCCAGCAGCCCGTGGACTAGCTCATCGCCCTACGAGCAGTACTTC,CASSPWTSSSPYEQYF
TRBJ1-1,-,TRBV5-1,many,TGCGCCAGCAGCTTGGAGGGGGGCAGCCGTGAAGCTTTCTTT,CASSLEGGSREAFF
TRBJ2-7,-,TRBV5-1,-,TGCGCCAGCAGCTTGAGTCAGGGACCCTACGAGCAGTACTTC,CASSLSQGPYEQYF
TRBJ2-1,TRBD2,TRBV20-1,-,TGCAGTGCTAGAGCTCCCCTAGCGGGCGATGAGCAGTTCTTC,CSARAPLAGDEQFF